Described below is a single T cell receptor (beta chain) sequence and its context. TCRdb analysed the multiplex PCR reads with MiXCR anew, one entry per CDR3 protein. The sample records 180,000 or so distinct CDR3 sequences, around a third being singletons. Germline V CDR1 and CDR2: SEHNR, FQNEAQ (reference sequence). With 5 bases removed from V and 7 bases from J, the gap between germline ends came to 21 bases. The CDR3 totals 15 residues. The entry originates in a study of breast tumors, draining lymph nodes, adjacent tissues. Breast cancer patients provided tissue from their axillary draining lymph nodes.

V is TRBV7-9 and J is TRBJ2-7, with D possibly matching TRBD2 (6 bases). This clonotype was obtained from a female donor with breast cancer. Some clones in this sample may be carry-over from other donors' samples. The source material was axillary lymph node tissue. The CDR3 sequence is CASSPPARGSREQYF. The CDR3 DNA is TGTGCCAGCAGCCCCCCAGCGCGGGGTTCGAGAGAGCAGTACTTC.